Presented here are 13 T cell receptor beta chains from one specimen sequenced in a study of blood T cell repertoires in COVID-19. Sequenced by immunoSEQ multiplex PCR; TCRdb stores in-frame clones only, minus some. Seen here are 100,000 to 150,000 clones, about 85% observed once, and the top ten hold 7.7%. Specimen: peripheral blood. These receptors came from a human donor in a cohort sampled during active COVID-19.

This clone was counted a few times. The chain couples TRBV6-1 to TRBJ2-3, with D tentatively TRBD1 (5 bases). Germline V lookup: CDR1 MNHNS, CDR2 SASEGT. The ends were cut back, 3 bases at V and 1 base at J, with 14 bases in the middle. This CDR3 is built from 16 residues. The CDR3 protein is CASSDPTGTRTDTQYF. CDR3 DNA sequence: TGTGCCAGCAGTGATCCTACAGGAACCCGCACAGATACGCAGTATTTT.

This chain connects TRBV27 to TRBJ2-7, with D perhaps matching TRBD1 (6 bases). Trimming left V 6 bases short and J 4 bases short, with 16 bases between. The CDR3 runs to 14 residues. CDR1 and CDR2 (germline): MNHEY, SMNVEV (reference sequence). In nucleotides, the CDR3 is TGTGCCAGCAGAACCGGGACAACTTTATACGAGCAGTACTTC. Encoded protein: CASRTGTTLYEQYF.

The gene calls are TRBV19 and TRBJ1-1; 8 positions match TRBD1. Germline CDR1 LNHDA, CDR2 SQIVND (reference sequence). The CDR3 length is 16 residues. Germline trimming cut 7 bases from V and 4 bases from J; bases unmatched to any gene: 14. The CDR3 sequence: CASKIRGQGAGTEAFF. CDR3 bases: TGTGCCAGTAAAATTCGGGGGCAGGGGGCCGGCACTGAAGCTTTCTTT.

The chain recombines TRBV18 with TRBJ2-5; 8 nucleotides line up with TRBD1. This CDR3 is 14 amino acids long. Germline CDR1 and CDR2: KGHSH and LQKENI. The V gene end was trimmed by 3 bases and the J gene end by 5 bases; junction bases not matched to a gene: 5. CDR3 sequence (DNA): TGTGCCAGCTCACCCACGACAGGGGTTGAGACCCAGTACTTC. Its protein is CASSPTTGVETQYF.

The chain links TRBV10-2 to TRBJ2-7; D might be TRBD2 (6 bases). V was trimmed by 7 bases and J by 3 bases, leaving 13 bases between them. Germline V gene data show CDR1 as WSHSY and CDR2 as SAAADI. The CDR3 has 13 amino acids. CDR3 loop: CASTAGPLYEQYF. CDR3 sequence (DNA): TGCGCCAGCACAGCGGGCCCCCTCTACGAGCAGTACTTC.

The V gene is TRBV19, the J gene TRBJ1-1, with 9 bases matching TRBD1. V dropped 5 bases and J dropped 7; count of bases not matched to a gene: 8. The CDR3 has 14 amino acids. The germline CDR1 and CDR2 sequences are LNHDA and SQIVND (reference sequence). CDR3 sequence: CASSVQGAMVEAFF. The CDR3 coding sequence is TGTGCCAGTAGTGTACAGGGGGCAATGGTTGAAGCTTTCTTT.

The chain combines TRBV10-2 with TRBJ2-1; a weak D match, TRBD1 (5 bases). Trimming took 7 bases from V and 2 from J, leaving 12 bases between them. Per the germline V gene, CDR1 is WSHSY and CDR2 is SAAADI. The CDR3 spans 14 residues. CDR3 sequence reads: CASTDDSPYNEQFF. CDR3 in DNA: TGCGCCAGCACTGACGACAGCCCCTACAATGAGCAGTTCTTC.

V is TRBV5-6 and J is TRBJ1-2; 12 positions match TRBD1. Germline V gene data show CDR1 as SGHDT and CDR2 as YYEEEE. This CDR3 comprises 15 residues. Trimming took 3 bases from V and 7 from J; bases not matched to a gene: 7. The CDR3 loop is CASSYRDRGLSGYTF. The CDR3 nucleotides are TGTGCCAGCAGCTACCGGGACAGGGGGCTGAGTGGCTACACCTTC. The variable domain in full, with the rest retrieved from reference TRBV5-6 and TRBJ1-2, is DAGVTQSPTHLIKTRGQQVTLRCSPKSGHDTVSWYQQALGQGPQFIFQYYEEEERQRGNFPDRFSGHQFPNYSSELNVNALLLGDSALYLCASSYRDRGLSGYTFGSGTRLTVV.

The J gene is TRBJ1-6, the V gene TRBV18, with D tentatively TRBD1 (5 bases). V dropped 3 bases and J dropped 1 base, with 10 bases sitting between them. The CDR3 contains 16 residues. Germline V gene lookup returns CDR1 KGHSH and CDR2 LQKENI. In DNA form, the CDR3 reads TGTGCCAGCTCACCTTTGGGACTTTCCTATAATTCACCCCTCCACTTT. Translated: CASSPLGLSYNSPLHF.

The chain joins TRBV6-4 to TRBJ1-1; D uncertain. V lost 4 bases to trimming and J lost 8 bases, with 14 bases between them. Germline V gene sequence: CDR1 MRHNA, CDR2 SNTAGT. The CDR3 loop spans 13 amino acids. In nucleotides, the CDR3 is TGTGCCAGCAGTGTACTTGGAGGATCCGAAGCTTTCTTT. As protein: CASSVLGGSEAFF.

J is TRBJ2-1 and V is TRBV5-1; D is unresolved. Trimming removed 4 bases from V and 0 bases from J, with 14 bases in between. The germline CDR1 and CDR2 sequences are SGHRS and YFSETQ. CDR3 length equals 16 residues. CDR3 bases: TGCGCCAGCAGCGTCGAAAAAGCGAGCTCCTACAATGAGCAGTTCTTC. This sequence encodes CASSVEKASSYNEQFF.

The V and J genes are TRBV4-2 and TRBJ1-2, with TRBD1 matching over 8 bases. With V trimmed by 0 bases and J by 8 bases, 11 bases remained unmatched. The CDR3 has 16 amino acids. The V gene's germline CDR1 is LGHNA and CDR2 YNFKEQ. CDR3 bases: TGTGCCAGCAGCCAAGAACTCCCCGACAGGGGTGGCGGCTACACCTTC. Protein product: CASSQELPDRGGGYTF.

The chain couples TRBV6-1 to TRBJ2-1; D is unclear. Germline V gene lookup returns CDR1 MNHNS and CDR2 SASEGT. V was pared by 2 bases and J by 4 bases, with 12 bases between. This CDR3 region has 15 residues. As DNA, the CDR3 is TGTGCCAGCAGTGAATCCGGTCCCTTTTACAATGAGCAGTTCTTC. Translating it yields CASSESGPFYNEQFF.